Many counts were recorded for the clone carrying this TCR beta chain. Its target is unknown. The investigators amplified TCR beta CDR3 regions from RNA transcripts. When the TCR CDR3 underwent first-round RT-PCR, the HTBI primer set was used. TCRdb analysed the multiplex PCR reads with MiXCR anew, one entry per CDR3 protein. The table includes roughly 500,000 distinct CDR3 sequences, 15% to 20% detected once. For ophthalmopathy patients, the Clinical Activity Score was at least 3 and the NOSPECS grade at least 4; duration was under 3 months. These data are taken from a study of T cells in Graves' hyperthyroidism and ophthalmopathy. Whole-study findings and limits: In blood, most of the thyroid clonotypes expanded above 0.001 were also present. Ophthalmopathy was model-predicted a median about six months pre-onset. Through a model of 13 V-J features, ophthalmopathy was separated from stable hyperthyroidism.

This CDR3 has 16 amino acids. V gave up 5 bases and J gave up 5 bases, with 24 bases separating them. Germline CDR1 DFQATT, CDR2 SNEGSKA (reference sequence). This receptor was identified in a woman aged 25 to 39 with Graves' ophthalmopathy. This chain connects TRBV20-1 to TRBJ2-5, with unresolved D. Sequenced sample: blood. CDR3 sequence: CSAYPVAPTVKETQYF. Here the CDR3 DNA reads TGCAGTGCTTACCCAGTAGCCCCAACCGTAAAGGAGACCCAGTACTTC.